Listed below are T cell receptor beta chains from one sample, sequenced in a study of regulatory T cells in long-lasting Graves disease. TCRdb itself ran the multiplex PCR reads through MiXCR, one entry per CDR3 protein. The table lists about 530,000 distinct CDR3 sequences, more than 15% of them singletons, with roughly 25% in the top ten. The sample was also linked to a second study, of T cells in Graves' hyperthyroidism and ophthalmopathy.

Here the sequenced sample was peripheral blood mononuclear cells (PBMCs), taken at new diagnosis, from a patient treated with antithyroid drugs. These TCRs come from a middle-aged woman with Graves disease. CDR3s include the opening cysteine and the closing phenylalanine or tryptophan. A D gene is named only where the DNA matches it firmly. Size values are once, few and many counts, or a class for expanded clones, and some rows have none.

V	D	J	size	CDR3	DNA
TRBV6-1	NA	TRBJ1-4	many	CASSELGEKLFF	TGTGCCAGCAGTGAACTCGGTGAAAAACTGTTTTTT
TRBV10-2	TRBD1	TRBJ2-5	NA	CARVDRMYETQYF	TGCGCCAGAGTGGACAGGATGTATGAGACCCAGTACTTC
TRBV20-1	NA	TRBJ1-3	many	CSARDVSLDTIYF	TGCAGTGCTAGAGATGTCAGTTTGGACACCATATATTTT
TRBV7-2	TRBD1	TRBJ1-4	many	CASRRDRLREKLFF	TGTGCCAGCAGGCGGGACAGGCTACGAGAAAAACTGTTTTTT
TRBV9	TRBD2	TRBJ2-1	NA	CASSVAWSSGGAGQFF	TGTGCCAGCAGCGTAGCTTGGTCTAGCGGGGGGGCGGGGCAGTTCTTC
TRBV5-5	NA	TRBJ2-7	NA	CASSLGPGRGTYEQYF	TGTGCCAGCAGCTTGGGTCCGGGCAGGGGAACGTACGAGCAGTACTTC
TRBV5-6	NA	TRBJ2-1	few	CASSLRRKTYNEQFF	TGTGCCAGCAGCTTGCGAAGAAAAACCTACAATGAGCAGTTCTTC
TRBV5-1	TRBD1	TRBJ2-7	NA	CASSLVSGGNYEQYF	TGCGCCAGCAGCTTGGTATCAGGGGGAAACTACGAGCAGTACTTC
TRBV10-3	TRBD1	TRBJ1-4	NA	CAISEAPGQEKLFF	TGTGCCATCAGTGAGGCTCCGGGACAGGAAAAACTGTTTTTT
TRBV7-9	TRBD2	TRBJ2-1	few	CASSPLTAGNNEQFF	TGTGCCAGCAGCCCCCTGACAGCGGGAAACAATGAGCAGTTCTTC
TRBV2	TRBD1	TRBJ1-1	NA	CASSWDRGLNTEAFF	TGTGCCAGCAGTTGGGACAGGGGGCTGAACACTGAAGCTTTCTTT
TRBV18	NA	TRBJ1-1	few	CASSRGQSMNTEAFF	TGTGCCAGCTCTCGAGGACAGTCCATGAACACTGAAGCTTTCTTT
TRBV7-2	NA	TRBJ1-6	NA	CASSLEWGRGNSPLHF	TGTGCCAGCAGCTTAGAGTGGGGCAGGGGTAATTCACCCCTCCACTTT
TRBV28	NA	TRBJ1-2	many	CASSLYREVTGGRGYTF	TGTGCCAGCAGTTTGTACAGGGAAGTGACCGGGGGTCGTGGCTACACCTTC